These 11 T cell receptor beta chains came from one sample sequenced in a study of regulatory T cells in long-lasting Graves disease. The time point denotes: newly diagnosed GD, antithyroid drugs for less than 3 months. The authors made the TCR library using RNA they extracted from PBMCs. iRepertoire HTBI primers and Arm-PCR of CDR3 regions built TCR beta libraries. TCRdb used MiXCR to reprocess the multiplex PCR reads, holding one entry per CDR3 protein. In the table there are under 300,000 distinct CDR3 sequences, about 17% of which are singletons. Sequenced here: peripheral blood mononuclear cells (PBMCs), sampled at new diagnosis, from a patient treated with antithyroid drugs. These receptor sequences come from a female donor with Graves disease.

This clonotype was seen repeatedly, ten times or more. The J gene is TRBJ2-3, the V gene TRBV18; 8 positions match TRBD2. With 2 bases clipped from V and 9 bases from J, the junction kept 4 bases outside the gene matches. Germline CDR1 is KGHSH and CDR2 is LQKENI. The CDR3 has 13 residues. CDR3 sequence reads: CASSPGASGTQYF. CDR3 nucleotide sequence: TGTGCCAGCTCACCAGGAGCTAGCGGGACGCAGTATTTT.

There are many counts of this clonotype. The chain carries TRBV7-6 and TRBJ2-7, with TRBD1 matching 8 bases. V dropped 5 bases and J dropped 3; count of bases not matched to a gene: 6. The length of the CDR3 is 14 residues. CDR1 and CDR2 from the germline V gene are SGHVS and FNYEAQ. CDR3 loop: CASSPPGQVYEQYF. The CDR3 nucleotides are TGTGCCAGCAGCCCGCCGGGACAGGTCTACGAGCAGTACTTC.

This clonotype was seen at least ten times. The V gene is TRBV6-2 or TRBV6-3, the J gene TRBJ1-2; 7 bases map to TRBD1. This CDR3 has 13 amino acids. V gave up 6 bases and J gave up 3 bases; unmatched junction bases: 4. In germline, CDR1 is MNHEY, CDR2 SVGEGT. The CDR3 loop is CASRGQVHYGYTF. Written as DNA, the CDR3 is TGTGCCAGCAGAGGACAGGTGCACTATGGCTACACCTTC.

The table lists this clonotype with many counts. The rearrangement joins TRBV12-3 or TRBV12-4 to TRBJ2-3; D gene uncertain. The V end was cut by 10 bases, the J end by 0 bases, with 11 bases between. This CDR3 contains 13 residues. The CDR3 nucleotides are TGTGCCACATCAGTCAGGAGCACAGATACGCAGTATTTT. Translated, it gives CATSVRSTDTQYF.

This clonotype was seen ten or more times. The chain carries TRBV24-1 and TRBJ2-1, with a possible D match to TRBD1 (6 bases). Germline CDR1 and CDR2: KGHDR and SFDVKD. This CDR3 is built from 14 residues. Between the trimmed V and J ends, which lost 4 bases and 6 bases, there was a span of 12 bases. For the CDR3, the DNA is TGTGCCACCAGTGACCCCACAGGGTTCAATGAGCAGTTCTTC. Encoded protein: CATSDPTGFNEQFF.

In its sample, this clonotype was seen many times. CDR3 bases: TGTGCCAGCAGTCCCTGGGAGGGTCGACAGCCCCAGCATTTT. This sequence encodes CASSPWEGRQPQHF. The gene calls are TRBV12-3 or TRBV12-4 and TRBJ1-5; D is unclear. V shed 5 bases and J shed 7 bases, with 15 bases lying between them. This CDR3 is built from 14 residues.

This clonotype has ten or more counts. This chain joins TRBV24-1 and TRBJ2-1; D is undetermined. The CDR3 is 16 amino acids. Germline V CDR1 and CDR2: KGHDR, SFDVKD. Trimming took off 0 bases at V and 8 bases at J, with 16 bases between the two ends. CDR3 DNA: TGTGCCACCAGTGATTTGCCGGGCTACGCGAGCGATGAGCAGTTCTTC. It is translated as CATSDLPGYASDEQFF.

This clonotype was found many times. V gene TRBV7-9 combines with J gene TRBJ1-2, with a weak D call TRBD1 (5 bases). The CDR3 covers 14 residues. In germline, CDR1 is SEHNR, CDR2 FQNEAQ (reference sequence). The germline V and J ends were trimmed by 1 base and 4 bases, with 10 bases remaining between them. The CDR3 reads CASSLEGEFYGYTF. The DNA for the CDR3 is TGTGCCAGCAGCTTAGAAGGGGAGTTCTATGGCTACACCTTC.

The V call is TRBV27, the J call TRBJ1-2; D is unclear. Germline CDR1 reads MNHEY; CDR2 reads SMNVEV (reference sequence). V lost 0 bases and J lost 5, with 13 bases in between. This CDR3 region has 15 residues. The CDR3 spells CASSLSWEGPYGYTF. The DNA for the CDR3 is TGTGCCAGCAGTTTATCTTGGGAAGGACCTTATGGCTACACCTTC.

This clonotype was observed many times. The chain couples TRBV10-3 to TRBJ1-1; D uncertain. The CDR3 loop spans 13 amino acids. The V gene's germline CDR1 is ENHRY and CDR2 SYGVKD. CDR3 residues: CAIGWGGDTEAFF. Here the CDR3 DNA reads TGTGCTATCGGGTGGGGAGGTGACACTGAAGCTTTCTTT.

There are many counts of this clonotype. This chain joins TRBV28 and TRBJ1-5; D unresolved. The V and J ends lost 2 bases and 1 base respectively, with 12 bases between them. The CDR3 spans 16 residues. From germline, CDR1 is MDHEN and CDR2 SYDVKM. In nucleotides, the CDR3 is TGTGCCAGCAGTTTAGGTACAGAGGGAAGCAATCAGCCCCAGCATTTT. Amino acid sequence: CASSLGTEGSNQPQHF.